The rows below give T cell receptor beta chains drawn from one sample of a study of lymphopenia after photon versus proton radiotherapy. This table comes from immunoSEQ multiplex PCR, and its TCRdb copy is limited to in-frame clones, with some not included. Of tens of thousands of clones listed, over 70% were seen once; the top ten hold 11%. Specimen: peripheral blood, collected from a patient treated with proton-based radiotherapy. All receptors derive from a man older than 75 with esophageal cancer. Each CDR3 is given with its conserved first and last residue. Each record gives: V gene, clone size, D gene, J gene, CDR3 DNA, CDR3 protein. D genes are given only for firm matches. Only part of the rows carry a size: once, few, many, or a class if the clone is expanded.

TRBV19,-,-,TRBJ1-5,TGTGCCAGTAGTACCCCGACGGGAACAAATCAGCCCCAGCATTTT,CASSTPTGTNQPQHF
TRBV5-1,-,-,TRBJ1-1,TGCGCCAGCAGCTACGGCCTTAGAACCGACACTGAAGCTTTCTTT,CASSYGLRTDTEAFF
TRBV7-3,-,-,TRBJ2-1,TGTGCCAGCAACCCGTGGGAGGAGGTGGCGAGTGAGCAGTTCTTC,CASNPWEEVASEQFF
TRBV5-4,-,TRBD1,TRBJ1-5,TGTGCCAGCAGCGGGGGACAGGGGTCGAGTCCCAATCAGCCCCAGCATTTT,CASSGGQGSSPNQPQHF
TRBV6-4,-,-,TRBJ2-3,TGTGCCAGCAGTGACCGCCCTCGGGATGAGACTAGCACAGATACGCAGTATTTT,CASSDRPRDETSTDTQYF
TRBV27,-,TRBD2,TRBJ2-7,TGTGCCAGCAAACCCCCCGGCGGGAGGGCCCCCTACGAGCAGTACTTC,CASKPPGGRAPYEQYF
TRBV2,-,-,TRBJ2-4,TGTGCCAGCAGTGAAGGACTAGCCAAAAACATTCAGTACTTC,CASSEGLAKNIQYF
TRBV12-5,-,-,TRBJ1-5,TGTGCTAGTGGCCCCGCGGGGGTCCATTATCAGCCCCAGCATTTT,CASGPAGVHYQPQHF
TRBV11-3,-,-,TRBJ2-2,TGTGCCAGCAGCTTAGGAACCAACGTCGGGGCCGGGGAGCTGTTTTTT,CASSLGTNVGAGELFF
TRBV5-1,-,TRBD2,TRBJ2-5,TGCGCCAGCAGCTTACTAGCGGGGGGGCAGGAGACCCAGTACTTC,CASSLLAGGQETQYF
TRBV19,-,-,TRBJ1-2,TGTGCCAGTAGTATAGATCTACTTTTGTCCTTGAGATATGGCTACACCTTC,CASSIDLLLSLRYGYTF
TRBV18,-,-,TRBJ2-7,TGTGCCAGCTCACCAGGGAGACTGGGGGAGCAGTACTTC,CASSPGRLGEQYF
TRBV19,-,-,TRBJ1-1,TGTGCCACCCGGACGGGGAACACTGAAGCTTTCTTT,CATRTGNTEAFF
TRBV5-1,-,TRBD1,TRBJ1-2,TGCGCCAGCAGCTCCACAGGGGCTGGAGGCTACACCTTC,CASSSTGAGGYTF
TRBV4-2,-,-,TRBJ1-1,TGTGCCAGCAGCCAAGGGGGCGGGGACAACACTGAAGCTTTCTTT,CASSQGGGDNTEAFF
TRBV19,-,TRBD1,TRBJ2-7,TGTGCCAGTAGTGCGGCACAGGGGGCCTACGAGCAGTACTTC,CASSAAQGAYEQYF
TRBV9,-,-,TRBJ1-2,TGTGCCAGCAGGACCTTTCGGGGTTCCATTAATGGCTACACCTTC,CASRTFRGSINGYTF
TRBV6-1,-,TRBD1,TRBJ2-2,TGTGCCAGCAGTGAAGGGACAGGGGAGCCTCGGAACACCGGGGAGCTGTTTTTT,CASSEGTGEPRNTGELFF
TRBV7-2,once,-,TRBJ2-1,TGTGCCAGCAGCTTCCGACCGAACAATGAGCAGTTCTTC,CASSFRPNNEQFF
TRBV19,few,-,TRBJ1-5,TGTGCCAGTAGGGAGGGGGGGAGTATCAATCAGCCCCAGCATTTT,CASREGGSINQPQHF
TRBV30,-,TRBD2,TRBJ2-2,TGTGCCCAGACTAGCGGGACGAACACCGGGGAGCTGTTTTTT,CAQTSGTNTGELFF
TRBV18,-,-,TRBJ2-5,TGTGCCAGCTCGCTCGAACAGGGACAAGAGACCCAGTACTTC,CASSLEQGQETQYF
TRBV15,-,-,TRBJ1-2,TGTGCCACCAGCAGAGATGTGGACAGTAACTATGGCTACACCTTC,CATSRDVDSNYGYTF
TRBV27,-,-,TRBJ1-2,TGTGCCAGCAGTCCCCCCATAGATCGTGGGTATGGCTACACCTTC,CASSPPIDRGYGYTF
TRBV4-1,-,-,TRBJ2-7,TGCGCCAGCAGCCAAGGCGGGGCCGAGCAGTACTTC,CASSQGGAEQYF
TRBV10-1,-,TRBD2,TRBJ2-1,TGCGCCAGCAGAGAAACCGGGACTAGCGGGATAGCCTACAATGAGCAGTTCTTC,CASRETGTSGIAYNEQFF
TRBV7-8,-,-,TRBJ2-7,TGTGCCAGCAGCTTAAGCTTTTCCGTACATCGTCACTACGAGCAGTACTTC,CASSLSFSVHRHYEQYF
TRBV4-1,-,TRBD2,TRBJ2-7,TGCGCCAGCAGCCAGACTAGCGCCTACGAGCAGTACTTC,CASSQTSAYEQYF
TRBV11-2,-,TRBD1,TRBJ2-4,TGTGCCAGCAGACCTAACAGGGGCCGCGTCGGTCTAGCCAAAAACATTCAGTACTTC,CASRPNRGRVGLAKNIQYF
TRBV19,-,TRBD1,TRBJ2-1,TGTGCCAGTAACCGGGACAGGGGCTACAATGAGCAGTTCTTC,CASNRDRGYNEQFF
TRBV14,-,-,TRBJ2-7,TGTGCCAGCAGCCAAGGAATGTACTACGAGCAGTACTTC,CASSQGMYYEQYF
TRBV27,-,-,TRBJ2-7,TGTGCCAGCAGACCGGGACGGATTCTCTCCTACGAGCAGTACTTC,CASRPGRILSYEQYF
TRBV7-9,once,-,TRBJ1-1,TGTGCCAGCAGCTTAGAAAGGGGAATTCGCACTGAAGCTTTCTTT,CASSLERGIRTEAFF
TRBV4-2,-,TRBD1,TRBJ1-2,TGTGCCAGCAGCCAAAACGTTGGACAGGTGTATGGCTACACCTTC,CASSQNVGQVYGYTF
TRBV21-1,-,-,TRBJ1-5,TGTGCCAGCTCCCCCCAGCCCCAGCATTTT,CASSPQPQHF
TRBV5-1,-,-,TRBJ2-7,TGCGCCAGCAGCTCCCCGGAGGGCTACGAGCAGTACTTC,CASSSPEGYEQYF
TRBV6-5,once,-,TRBJ2-7,TGTGCCAGCAGTTACTCCGTGGGCACCCACTACGAGCAGTACTTC,CASSYSVGTHYEQYF
TRBV2,-,TRBD2,TRBJ2-1,TGTGCCAGCAGTGAACCCCAAAGGACTAGCGGGATTTACAATGAGCAGTTCTTC,CASSEPQRTSGIYNEQFF
TRBV6-6,-,TRBD1,TRBJ2-7,TGTGCCAGCAGTACCCAGGGACAGCCTCCCTACGAGCAGTACTTC,CASSTQGQPPYEQYF
TRBV11-2,-,-,TRBJ1-2,TGTGCCAGCAGCTTAGTGGGGGCGAAGGAAGGCTACACCTTC,CASSLVGAKEGYTF
TRBV7-6,-,-,TRBJ1-4,TGTGCCAGCAGCTTAGGGGGGGGCAGGCCCCTCGAAAAACTGTTTTTT,CASSLGGGRPLEKLFF
TRBV7-9,-,-,TRBJ1-4,TGTGCCAGCAGCTTATTAGACGTTTTGGGTGAAAAACTGTTTTTT,CASSLLDVLGEKLFF
TRBV20-1,-,-,TRBJ2-7,TGCAGTGCCCTTCTGGGGGAGCAGTACTTC,CSALLGEQYF
TRBV7-9,-,-,TRBJ1-1,TGTGCCAGCAGCAACCGGGGGTACACTGAAGCTTTCTTT,CASSNRGYTEAFF
TRBV29-1,once,-,TRBJ2-5,TGCAGCGTTGGGTGGGGTGCAGGGAGCGAGACCCAGTACTTC,CSVGWGAGSETQYF
TRBV9,few,-,TRBJ2-3,TGTGCCAGCAGCCTACAGGGAATAGGGACAGATACGCAGTATTTT,CASSLQGIGTDTQYF
TRBV6-5,-,-,TRBJ1-2,TGTGCCAGCAGCCCTTGGGCGAGGGGCGCTGGCTACACCTTC,CASSPWARGAGYTF